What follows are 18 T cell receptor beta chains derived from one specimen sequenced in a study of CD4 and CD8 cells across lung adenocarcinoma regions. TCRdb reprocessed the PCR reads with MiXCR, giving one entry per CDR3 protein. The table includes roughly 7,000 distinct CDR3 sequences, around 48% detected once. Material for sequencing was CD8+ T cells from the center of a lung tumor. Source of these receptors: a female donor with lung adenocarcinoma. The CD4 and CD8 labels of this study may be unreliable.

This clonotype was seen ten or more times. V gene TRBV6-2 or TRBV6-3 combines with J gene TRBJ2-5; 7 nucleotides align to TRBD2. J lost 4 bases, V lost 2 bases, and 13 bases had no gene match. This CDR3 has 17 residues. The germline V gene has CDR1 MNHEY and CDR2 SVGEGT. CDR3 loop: CASSYGPGVASGETQYF. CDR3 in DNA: TGTGCCAGCAGTTACGGCCCGGGGGTGGCTAGCGGAGAGACCCAGTACTTC.

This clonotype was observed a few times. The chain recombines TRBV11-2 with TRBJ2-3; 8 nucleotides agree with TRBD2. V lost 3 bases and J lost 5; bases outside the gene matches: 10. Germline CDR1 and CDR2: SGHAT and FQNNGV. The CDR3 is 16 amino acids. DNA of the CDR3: TGTGCCAGCAGCTTCGGGGGGGGGGGGCCTGTAGATACGCAGTATTTT. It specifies CASSFGGGGPVDTQYF.

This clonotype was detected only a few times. CDR3 protein: CASSSPPTGRETQYF. DNA of the CDR3: TGTGCCAGCAGCTCACCCCCGACAGGGCGAGAGACCCAGTACTTC. The J gene is TRBJ2-5, the V gene TRBV7-2; 7 nucleotides agree with TRBD1. V trimming: 4 bases; J trimming: 4 bases; junction bases outside the gene matches: 9. This CDR3 contains 15 residues. The V gene's germline CDR1 is SGHTA and CDR2 FQGNSA.

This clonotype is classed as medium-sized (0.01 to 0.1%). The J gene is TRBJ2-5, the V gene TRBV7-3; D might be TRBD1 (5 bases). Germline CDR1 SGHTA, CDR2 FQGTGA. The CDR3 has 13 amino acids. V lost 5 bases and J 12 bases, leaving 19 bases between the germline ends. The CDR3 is CASSLRTDTREYF. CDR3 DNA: TGTGCCAGCAGCCTACGGACGGATACCAGGGAGTACTTC.

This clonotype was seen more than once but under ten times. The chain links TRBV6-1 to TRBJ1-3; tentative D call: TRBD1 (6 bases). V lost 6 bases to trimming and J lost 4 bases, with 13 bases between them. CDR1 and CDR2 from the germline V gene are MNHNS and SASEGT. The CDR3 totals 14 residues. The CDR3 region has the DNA TGTGCCAGCAGGGGGTGGACAGTCGGAAACACCATATATTTT. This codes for CASRGWTVGNTIYF.

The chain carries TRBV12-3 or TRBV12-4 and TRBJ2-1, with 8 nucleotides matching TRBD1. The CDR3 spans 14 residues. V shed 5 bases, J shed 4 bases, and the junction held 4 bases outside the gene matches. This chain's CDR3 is CASSTRTGYNEQFF. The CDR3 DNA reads TGTGCCAGCAGTACACGGACAGGGTACAATGAGCAGTTCTTC.

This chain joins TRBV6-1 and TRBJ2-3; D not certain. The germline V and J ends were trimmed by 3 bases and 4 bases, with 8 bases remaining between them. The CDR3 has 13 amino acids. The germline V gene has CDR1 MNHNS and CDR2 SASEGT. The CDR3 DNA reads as TGTGCCAGCAGTGATCCTGGGGCAGATACGCAGTATTTT. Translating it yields CASSDPGADTQYF.

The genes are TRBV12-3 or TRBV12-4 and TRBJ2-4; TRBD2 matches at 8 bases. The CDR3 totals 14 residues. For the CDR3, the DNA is TGTGGCGTCTCGGGGGGGGCCGCAAGAAACATTCAGTACTTC. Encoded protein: CGVSGGAARNIQYF.

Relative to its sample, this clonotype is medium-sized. The CDR3 DNA follows: TGTGCCAGCAGTCCCCAACAGGGCCCCAAGAATACGCAGTATTTT. Translated, it gives CASSPQQGPKNTQYF. The chain links TRBV12-3 or TRBV12-4 to TRBJ2-3, with a weak D call TRBD1 (6 bases). V dropped 5 bases and J dropped 7 bases, with 19 bases sitting between them. The CDR3 extends over 15 amino acids.

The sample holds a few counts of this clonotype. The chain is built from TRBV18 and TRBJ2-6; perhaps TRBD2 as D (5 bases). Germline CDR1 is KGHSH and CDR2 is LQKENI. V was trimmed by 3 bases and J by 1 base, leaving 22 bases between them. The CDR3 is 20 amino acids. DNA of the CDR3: TGTGCCAGCTCACCGATCTACCCGAGAGGAGGTGGGTCTGGGGCCAACGTCCTGACTTTC. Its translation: CASSPIYPRGGGSGANVLTF.

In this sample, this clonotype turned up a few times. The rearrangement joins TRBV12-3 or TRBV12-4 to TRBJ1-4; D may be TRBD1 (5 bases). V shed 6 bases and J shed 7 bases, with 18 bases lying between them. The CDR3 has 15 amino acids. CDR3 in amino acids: CASSPAGSWSEKLFF. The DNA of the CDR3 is TGTGCCAGCAGCCCCGCAGGGAGTTGGAGTGAAAAACTGTTTTTT.

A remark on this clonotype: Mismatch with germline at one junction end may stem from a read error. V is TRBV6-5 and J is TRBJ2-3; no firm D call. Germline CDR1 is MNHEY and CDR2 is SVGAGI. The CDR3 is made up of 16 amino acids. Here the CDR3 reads CASSYSAGPTTDTQYF. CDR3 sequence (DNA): TGTGCCAGCAGTTACTCTGCCGGGCCTACCACAGATACGCAGTACTTT.

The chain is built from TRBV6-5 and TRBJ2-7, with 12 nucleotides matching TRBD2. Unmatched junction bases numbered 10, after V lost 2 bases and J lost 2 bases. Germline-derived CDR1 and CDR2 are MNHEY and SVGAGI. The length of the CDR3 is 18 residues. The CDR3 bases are TGTGCCAGCAGTTACCGGGCTAGCGGGGGGGCCCTACCCTACGAGCAGTACTTC. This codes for CASSYRASGGALPYEQYF.

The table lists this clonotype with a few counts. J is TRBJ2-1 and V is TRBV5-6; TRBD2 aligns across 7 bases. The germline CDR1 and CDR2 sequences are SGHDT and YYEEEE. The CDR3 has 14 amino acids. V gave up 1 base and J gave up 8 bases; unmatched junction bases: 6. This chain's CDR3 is CASSLFGTTDEQFF. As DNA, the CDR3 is TGTGCCAGCAGCTTGTTTGGGACTACAGATGAGCAGTTCTTC.

CDR3 nucleotides: TGTGCCAGCAGCTTAGGCCGAATATCCTACAATGAGCAGTTCTTC. It specifies CASSLGRISYNEQFF. The V and J genes are TRBV11-1 and TRBJ2-1, with D unresolved. CDR1 SGHAT and CDR2 FQDESV come from the germline V gene (reference sequence). The CDR3 sequence is 15 residues long. Between the trimmed V and J ends, which lost 1 base and 1 base, there was a span of 8 bases.

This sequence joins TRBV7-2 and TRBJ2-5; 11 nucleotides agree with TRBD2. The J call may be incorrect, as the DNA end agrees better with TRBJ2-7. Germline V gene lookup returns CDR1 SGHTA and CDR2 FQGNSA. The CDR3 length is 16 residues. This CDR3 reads CASSFQPGLAAYEQYF. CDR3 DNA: TGTGCCAGCAGCTTCCAACCGGGACTAGCGGCCTACGAGCAGTACTTC.

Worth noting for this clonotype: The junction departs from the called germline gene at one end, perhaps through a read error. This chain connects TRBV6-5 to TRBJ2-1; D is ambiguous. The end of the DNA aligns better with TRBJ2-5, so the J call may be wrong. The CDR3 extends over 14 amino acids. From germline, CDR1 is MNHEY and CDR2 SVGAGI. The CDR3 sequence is CAGSYGLDLETQYF. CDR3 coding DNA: TGTGCCGGCAGTTACGGCCTCGACCTAGAGACCCAGTACTTC.

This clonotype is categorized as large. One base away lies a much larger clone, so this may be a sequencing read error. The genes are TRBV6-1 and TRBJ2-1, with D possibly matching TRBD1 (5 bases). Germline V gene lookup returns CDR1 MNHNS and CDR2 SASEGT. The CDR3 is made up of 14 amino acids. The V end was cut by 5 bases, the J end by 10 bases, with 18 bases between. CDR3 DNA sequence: TGTGCCAGCAGTCCCTGGCAGGGCCCCTACGAGCAGTTCTTC. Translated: CASSPWQGPYEQFF.